These 25 T cell receptor beta chains came from one sample sequenced in a study of beta chain features in type 1 diabetes. Study observations and caveats: Researchers report that Type 1 diabetes patients had moderately but significantly shorter TCRB CDR3s across all four CD4+ subsets.

Antigen specificity for these receptors is unknown. Expressed TCRB transcripts were sequenced, since all the RNA that had been isolated was reverse transcribed. Clones were sequenced by immunoSEQ multiplex PCR, and TCRdb holds only the in-frame ones, with some missing. Of some 250,000 clones detected, approximately 11% appear once; the ten largest clones hold around 0.017%. Specimen: naive CD4+ T cells from blood. Source of these receptors: a man aged 25-45 years with type 1 diabetes.

The chain is built from TRBV29-1 and TRBJ2-2; 9 nucleotides agree with TRBD1. Germline CDR1 SQVTM, CDR2 ANQGSEA. This CDR3 has 14 amino acids. Trimming removed 5 bases from V and 3 bases from J; junction bases left unmatched: 4. The CDR3 loop is CSVTGGRDTGELFF. DNA of the CDR3: TGCAGCGTTACAGGGGGCAGGGACACCGGGGAGCTGTTTTTT.

This clone has more than one count but fewer than ten. The V call is TRBV28, the J call TRBJ2-1, with TRBD2 matching 9 bases. V lost 5 bases and J lost 10; bases outside the gene matches: 12. This CDR3 comprises 15 residues. The germline V gene encodes CDR1 MDHEN and CDR2 SYDVKM. CDR3 loop: CASSPPVAGAEEQFF. The CDR3 DNA is TGTGCCAGCAGTCCCCCAGTAGCGGGGGCAGAGGAGCAGTTCTTC.

This CDR3 is CAIRTDRQETQYF. The CDR3 DNA follows: TGTGCCATCAGGACAGACAGGCAAGAGACCCAGTACTTC. The J gene is TRBJ2-5, the V gene TRBV10-3, with D perhaps TRBD1 (6 bases). This CDR3 has 13 amino acids. Trimming stripped 6 bases from V and 2 bases from J, with 10 bases between. Germline V gives CDR1 ENHRY, CDR2 SYGVKD.

This clone has just a few counts. The chain joins TRBV7-9 to TRBJ1-4; D may be TRBD1 (6 bases). V lost 5 bases and J 8 bases, leaving 15 bases between the germline ends. The germline V gene has CDR1 SEHNR and CDR2 FQNEAQ (reference sequence). The CDR3 length is 14 residues. CDR3 loop: CASSPGGGREKLFF. The CDR3 nucleotides read TGTGCCAGCAGCCCTGGCGGGGGCAGGGAAAAACTGTTTTTT.

The chain couples TRBV4-3 to TRBJ2-3; 8 bases agree with TRBD1. After removal of 4 bases from V and 0 bases from J, the junction contained 6 bases not matched to a gene. The CDR3 sequence is 16 residues long. Germline V gives CDR1 LGHNA, CDR2 YSLEER. DNA for the CDR3: TGCGCCAGCAGCCCTCGGACAGGGACTAGCACAGATACGCAGTATTTT. Translation: CASSPRTGTSTDTQYF.

The rearrangement links TRBV29-1 to TRBJ1-3; D perhaps matches TRBD1 (5 bases). CDR1 SQVTM and CDR2 ANQGSEA come from the germline V gene. The CDR3 has 15 residues. Trimming stripped 0 bases from V and 4 bases from J, with 13 bases between. The CDR3 loop is CSVEDRGLEGNTIYF. As DNA, the CDR3 is TGCAGCGTTGAAGATAGGGGACTGGAGGGAAACACCATATATTTT.

The chain links TRBV4-2 to TRBJ1-6, with D perhaps matching TRBD1 (5 bases). The V gene's germline CDR1 is LGHNA and CDR2 YNFKEQ. CDR3 length equals 14 residues. Trimming shortened V by 3 bases and J by 10 bases, and 13 bases separated the two germline ends. This CDR3 reads CASSQGQGDSPLHF. CDR3 bases: TGTGCCAGCAGCCAGGGCCAGGGTGACTCACCCCTCCACTTT.

This sequence joins TRBV9 and TRBJ1-6, with 9 bases fitting TRBD1. V gave up 4 bases and J gave up 4 bases; unmatched junction bases: 6. The germline gives CDR1 SGDLS, CDR2 YYNGEE. This CDR3 contains 16 residues. The CDR3 is CASSPRDRDYNSPLHF. The CDR3 DNA sequence: TGTGCCAGCAGCCCCCGGGACAGGGATTATAATTCACCCCTCCACTTT.

This chain joins TRBV30 and TRBJ2-7; 8 nucleotides line up with TRBD1. The CDR3 is 18 amino acids. V dropped 0 bases and J dropped 3; count of bases not matched to a gene: 16. The V gene's germline CDR1 is GTSNPN and CDR2 SVGIG (reference sequence). DNA of the CDR3: TGTGCCTGGAGTGTGAAACCAATCCTTGGGACAGGAGACTACGAGCAGTACTTC. The encoded protein is CAWSVKPILGTGDYEQYF.

This clone was detected only a few times. This chain connects TRBV2 to TRBJ1-5, with a tentative D call TRBD1 (5 bases). The germline V gene encodes CDR1 SNHLY and CDR2 FYNNEI. V lost 6 bases to trimming and J lost 3 bases, with 12 bases between them. This CDR3 contains 14 residues. CDR3 DNA: TGTGCCAGCAGGGATCGACAGTACAATCAGCCCCAGCATTTT. Translation: CASRDRQYNQPQHF.

A few counts support this clone. The chain combines TRBV2 with TRBJ2-7, with D possibly being TRBD1 (5 bases). V lost 0 bases and J 5 bases, leaving 14 bases between the germline ends. Per germline, CDR1 SNHLY and CDR2 FYNNEI. The CDR3 covers 15 residues. The CDR3 DNA sequence: TGTGCCAGCAGTGAAGCGTTCACAGGAGTCGACGAGCAGTACTTC. It encodes CASSEAFTGVDEQYF.

This clone was recorded a few times. This sequence joins TRBV4-1 and TRBJ1-1; weak D call: TRBD1 (5 bases). CDR1 MGHRA and CDR2 YSYEKL come from the germline V gene. This CDR3 spans 15 amino acids. V was pared by 1 base and J by 0 bases, with 9 bases between. This CDR3 is CASSQVHRLNTEAFF. The CDR3 region has the DNA TGCGCCAGCAGCCAAGTGCACAGGTTGAACACTGAAGCTTTCTTT.

CDR3 sequence reads: CASSEAPGEYYGYTF. The CDR3 nucleotides read TGTGCCAGCAGTGAAGCGCCAGGGGAGTACTATGGCTACACCTTC. The chain has TRBV6-1 and TRBJ1-2, with a tentative D call TRBD1 (6 bases). V lost 0 bases and J lost 3, with 11 bases in between. The CDR3 is 15 amino acids. Germline V lookup: CDR1 MNHNS, CDR2 SASEGT.

V is TRBV5-6 and J is TRBJ1-5; TRBD1 matches at 7 bases. Germline V CDR1 and CDR2: SGHDT, YYEEEE. This CDR3 is built from 16 residues. V was pared by 4 bases and J by 4 bases, with 11 bases of the junction left unmatched. CDR3 DNA: TGTGCCAGCAGCCGGAGGGGGCCGACGCGTAATCAGCCCCAGCATTTT. Protein sequence: CASSRRGPTRNQPQHF.

The chain links TRBV6-5 to TRBJ1-2, with 8 bases lining up with TRBD1. The CDR3 has 15 residues. The germline CDR1 and CDR2 sequences are MNHEY and SVGAGI. J lost 8 bases, V lost 4 bases, and 12 bases had no gene match. The CDR3 reads CASSFGQGGEGGYTF. The CDR3 DNA reads TGTGCCAGCAGTTTCGGACAGGGAGGGGAGGGAGGCTACACCTTC.

The chain is built from TRBV5-1 and TRBJ2-1, with 7 nucleotides matching TRBD1. The V gene's germline CDR1 is SGHRS and CDR2 YFSETQ. This CDR3 comprises 14 residues. V trimming: 4 bases; J trimming: 8 bases; junction bases outside the gene matches: 9. In DNA, the CDR3 is TGCGCCAGCAGCAAGACAGGGTACGGCGATGAGCAGTTCTTC. It yields the protein CASSKTGYGDEQFF.

The chain combines TRBV28 with TRBJ2-7; D uncertain. Trimming left V 5 bases short and J 1 base short, with 12 bases between. The CDR3 sequence is 14 residues long. Looked up from germline, CDR1 is MDHEN and CDR2 is SYDVKM. The CDR3 sequence is CASSPSDSSYEQYF. Here the CDR3 DNA reads TGTGCCAGCAGTCCCTCCGACTCATCCTACGAGCAGTACTTC.

This clone turned up a few times. The chain recombines TRBV11-2 with TRBJ2-3; TRBD2 matches 8 bases. Germline loops: CDR1 SGHAT, CDR2 FQNNGV. After removal of 3 bases from V and 4 bases from J, the junction contained 6 bases not matched to a gene. CDR3 size: 15 residues. CDR3 sequence: CASSFNGGAADTQYF. Here the CDR3 DNA reads TGTGCCAGCAGCTTTAACGGGGGGGCGGCAGATACGCAGTATTTT.

This clone was recorded a few times. The chain uses TRBV11-2 and TRBJ2-2; TRBD1 matches 7 bases. The ends lost 1 base at V and 6 bases at J; junction bases unmatched: 5. In germline, CDR1 is SGHAT, CDR2 FQNNGV. The CDR3 runs to 15 residues. The CDR3 nucleotides read TGTGCCAGCAGCTTAGCCGGGACAGTACCCGGGGAGCTGTTTTTT. It specifies CASSLAGTVPGELFF.

This clone was seen a few times. The V call is TRBV5-4, the J call TRBJ2-3; 11 bases match TRBD2. Germline values: CDR1 SGHNT, CDR2 YYREEE (reference sequence). V shed 4 bases and J 3 bases; nucleotides not matched to a gene: 7. The CDR3 covers 16 residues. CDR3 in DNA: TGTGCCAGCAGCGGCCCCTTAGCGGGGGGGACAGATACGCAGTATTTT. Translating it yields CASSGPLAGGTDTQYF.

This chain links TRBV2 with TRBJ1-6; no firm D call. This CDR3 region has 12 residues. Trimming took off 9 bases at V and 7 bases at J, with 10 bases between the two ends. Germline loops: CDR1 SNHLY, CDR2 FYNNEI. CDR3 residues: CASLNRNSPLHF. The CDR3 coding sequence is TGTGCCAGTTTAAACAGAAATTCACCCCTCCACTTT.

The J gene is TRBJ2-3, the V gene TRBV11-2; 7 nucleotides match TRBD2. V was clipped by 5 bases and J by 2 bases; unmatched bases: 10. The CDR3 has 16 residues. The germline V gene has CDR1 SGHAT and CDR2 FQNNGV. CDR3 sequence: CASSQDHGGITDTQYF. The CDR3 DNA sequence: TGTGCCAGCAGCCAGGATCACGGGGGGATCACAGATACGCAGTATTTT.

The rearrangement joins TRBV5-1 to TRBJ2-3; D is unresolved. The CDR3 is 14 amino acids. Trimming removed 5 bases at V and 2 bases at J, with 12 bases between. Germline CDR1 is SGHRS and CDR2 is YFSETQ. The CDR3, as DNA: TGCGCCAGCAGGCCCGACTCCTCCACAGATACGCAGTATTTT. Its translation: CASRPDSSTDTQYF.

The chain links TRBV9 to TRBJ2-2, with TRBD1 matching 10 bases. The CDR3 consists of 22 residues. J lost 2 bases, V lost 0 bases, and 19 bases had no gene match. The V gene's germline CDR1 is SGDLS and CDR2 YYNGEE. The CDR3 coding sequence is TGTGCCAGCAGCGTAGGCAGCCCCGGGACAGGGGAATTCGGAACAAACACCGGGGAGCTGTTTTTT. Its translation is CASSVGSPGTGEFGTNTGELFF.

In its sample, this clone was seen a few times. V gene TRBV19 combines with J gene TRBJ2-1, with D possibly TRBD1 on 6 matching bases. V was shortened by 5 bases and J by 2 bases, with 13 bases between the two germline ends. This CDR3 region has 15 residues. The germline V gene encodes CDR1 LNHDA and CDR2 SQIVND (reference sequence). Here the CDR3 reads CASSPGTLAYNEQFF. As DNA, the CDR3 is TGTGCCAGTAGTCCCGGGACATTAGCCTACAATGAGCAGTTCTTC.